The source of this T cell receptor beta chain is a study of human T cells and chemical hapten exposure. On the study more broadly: TCR yields per sample varied mostly from small pooled library volume differences.

This clonotype showed up many times. Its antigen is still unknown. TCRdb re-called the RACE reads with MiXCR, one entry per CDR3 protein. The table has under 45,000 distinct CDR3 sequences, under 13% seen once. Documented time point: pre-sensitization, week 0. Treatment described: therapeutic diphenylcyclopropenone sensitization with weekly scalp DPC. It was unfractionated whole blood from which total RNA was extracted. Unmatched junction bases numbered 10, after V lost 5 bases and J lost 5 bases. The CDR3 length is 17 residues. Germline loops: CDR1 SNHLY, CDR2 FYNNEI. The study's findings and limits: It was expanded TCRs that formed significantly more large CDR3 similarity clusters than controls did. Counts of TCRs expanded at PT1 correlated positively with patch test score.

This receptor was identified in a man aged 50-60 years with alopecia areata. Some clones in this sample may be carry-over from other donors' samples. The material sequenced was whole blood, taken in connection with sensitization to the hapten diphenylcyclopropenone (DPC). The chain joins TRBV2 to TRBJ2-1; 12 bases agree with TRBD2. The CDR3 DNA follows: TGTGCCAGCAGTCGGACTAGCGGGATCCTGGACCACAATGAGCAGTTCTTC. Translation: CASSRTSGILDHNEQFF.